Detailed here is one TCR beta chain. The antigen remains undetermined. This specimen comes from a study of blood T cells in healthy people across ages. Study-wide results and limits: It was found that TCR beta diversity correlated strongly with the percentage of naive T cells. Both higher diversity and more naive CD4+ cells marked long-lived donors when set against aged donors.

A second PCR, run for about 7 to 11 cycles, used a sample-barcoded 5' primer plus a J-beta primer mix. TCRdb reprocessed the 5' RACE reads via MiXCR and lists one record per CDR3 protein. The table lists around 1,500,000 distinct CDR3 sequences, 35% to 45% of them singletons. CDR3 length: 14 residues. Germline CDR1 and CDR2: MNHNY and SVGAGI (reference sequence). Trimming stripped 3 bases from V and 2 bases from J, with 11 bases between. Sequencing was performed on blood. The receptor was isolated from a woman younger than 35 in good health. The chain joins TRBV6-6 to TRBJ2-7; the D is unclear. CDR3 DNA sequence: TGTGCCAGCAGTTATGCGGCCACGACCTACGAGCAGTACTTC. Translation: CASSYAATTYEQYF.